Here is one TCR beta chain with its context. The germline gene is not matched at one end of the junction; a read error may be the cause. The primer mix had 60 Vbeta and 13 Jbeta primers. Assay: immunoSEQ multiplex PCR; the TCRdb copy retains only in-frame clones and omits some. In the table there are roughly 150,000 clones, 82% of which are singletons. Per the germline V gene, CDR1 is GTSNPN and CDR2 is SVGIG (reference sequence). The CDR3 has 12 amino acids. This specimen belongs to a study of cytomegalovirus exposure and HLA in healthy donors. The sequenced material came from PBMCs. This receptor was identified in a girl aged 2 to 10 in good health and CMV-seropositive. The chain links TRBV30 to TRBJ1-6; D remains unclear. CDR3 amino acids: CAWSAYSSPLHF. The CDR3 bases are TGTGCCTGGAGTGCATATAGTTCACCCCTCCACTTT.